This T cell receptor beta chain was sequenced during a study of blood T cell repertoires in COVID-19. Study overall: Specimens from acute and convalescent COVID-19 originated in the United States, Italy and Spain. The analysed material was cDNA or gDNA that came from T cells, B-cell-depleted T cells, or PBMCs.

Original processing methods: Amplification of reference gene primers provided the estimated nucleated cell counts. Produced via immunoSEQ multiplex PCR; TCRdb's table is partial and in-frame only. V and J calls and clone size are as listed in that table; D and trimming were resolved from the DNA. The table includes some 250,000 clones, more than 85% detected once. There are 15 residues in the CDR3. V was trimmed by 0 bases and J by 5 bases, leaving 11 bases between them. The germline V gene has CDR1 LGHDT and CDR2 YNNKEL (reference sequence). The sequenced sample consisted of peripheral blood. The chain combines TRBV3-1 (or the pseudogene TRBV3-2) with TRBJ2-1, with D maybe TRBD2 (6 bases). This receptor was identified in a woman in her 70s with active or convalescent COVID-19. In DNA, the CDR3 is TGTGCCAGCAGCCAAGAGGGGACTCGGAACAATGAGCAGTTCTTC. Its translation: CASSQEGTRNNEQFF.